Presented here are 4 T cell receptor beta chains from one specimen sequenced in a study of T cells after yellow fever vaccination. TCRdb independently ran MiXCR on the 5' RACE reads; one entry per CDR3 protein. This table holds some 110,000 distinct CDR3 sequences, roughly 8.9% found once. The material sequenced was CD8+ T cells sorted from PBMCs, taken 45 days after the yellow fever booster vaccination. These receptors were obtained from a man under 40 who received the YFV17D yellow fever vaccine.

This clonotype has a count of ten or more. CDR3 region: CSVYSGNEQFF. Here the CDR3 DNA reads TGCAGCGTTTATAGCGGGAACGAGCAGTTCTTC. This chain uses TRBV29-1 with TRBJ2-1, with 8 bases matching TRBD2. V gave up 5 bases and J gave up 10 bases; unmatched junction bases: 4. Per the germline V gene, CDR1 is SQVTM and CDR2 is ANQGSEA. This CDR3 region has 11 residues.

This clonotype was picked up many times. This chain links TRBV28 with TRBJ2-5, with 10 bases that match TRBD1. The V and J ends lost 7 bases and 5 bases, in that order; junction bases with no gene match: 7. The CDR3 extends over 14 amino acids. The germline gives CDR1 MDHEN, CDR2 SYDVKM. This CDR3 reads CASTTGQGLETQYF. The CDR3 bases are TGTGCCAGCACAACGGGACAGGGGCTCGAGACCCAGTACTTC.

The chain couples TRBV4-1 to TRBJ2-1; the D gene could be TRBD1 or TRBD2 (5 bases each). V lost 4 bases and J lost 0, with 16 bases in between. CDR1 is MGHRA and CDR2 is YSYEKL in the germline V gene. The CDR3 totals 17 residues. CDR3 nucleotides: TGCGCCAGCAGCCCAGGGCATGGGGAGAGCTCCTACAATGAGCAGTTCTTC. Translating gives CASSPGHGESSYNEQFF.

In regard to this clonotype: A single base separates this from a much larger clone, so it may be a read error. The genes are TRBV5-6 and TRBJ2-7, with a weak D call TRBD2 (6 bases). Germline CDR1 reads SGHDT; CDR2 reads YYEEEE. CDR3 length equals 12 residues. The CDR3 nucleotides read TGTGCCAGCAGCTGGGGAGGCTACGAGCACTACTTC. This sequence encodes CASSWGGYEHYF.